This record concerns one T cell receptor (beta chain) sequence. Its cognate antigen is unknown. The junction and the germline gene differ at one end; a read error may be behind it. This record comes from a study of shared clonotypes between healthy human individuals. The germline gives CDR1 MRHNA, CDR2 SNTAGT. This CDR3 comprises 15 residues. Scientists sequenced DNA from unsorted PBMC on ten immunoSEQ deep assay plates. The assay was immunoSEQ multiplex PCR, and TCRdb's table has in-frame clones only and misses some. The sample gives about 490,000 clones, more than 75% of which show up once; about 11% is in the top ten. General study results and limits: What limited the represented genetic and exposure-history diversity was the small number of donors.

Nashville, Tennessee was home to all donors, each a Caucasian adult. The rearrangement joins TRBV6-4 to TRBJ1-4; D is ambiguous. The sequence was collected from a woman aged 35 to 49 in good health. Some clones in this sample may be carry-over from other donors' samples. The sequenced material came from PBMCs. The CDR3 region is CASNLTPATNEKLFF. The DNA of the CDR3 is TGTGCCAGCAACCTGACCCCCGCAACAAATGAAAAACTGTTTTTT.